These 8 T cell receptor beta chains were all obtained from the same sample, sequenced in a study of blood T cell repertoires in COVID-19. Assay used: immunoSEQ multiplex PCR; TCRdb lists only in-frame clones, some missing. The sample holds around 99,000 clones; about three quarters are singletons and the top ten take approximately 8.2%. Input material: peripheral blood. The receptors derive from a man between 50 and 59 years old who had recovered from COVID-19.

This clone showed up just a few times. This rearrangement joins TRBV2 to TRBJ2-1, with TRBD2 matching 9 bases. Losses at the gene ends were 4 bases for V and 14 bases for J; bases not matched to a gene: 3. Germline CDR1 and CDR2: SNHLY and FYNNEI. The CDR3 totals 11 residues. The CDR3 sequence: CASSVSGSKFF. As DNA, the CDR3 is TGTGCCAGCAGTGTTAGCGGGAGTAAGTTCTTC.

This rearrangement joins TRBV3-1 (or the pseudogene TRBV3-2) to TRBJ2-7; D perhaps matches TRBD2 (6 bases). CDR3 length: 12 residues. V dropped 10 bases and J dropped 5 bases, with 15 bases sitting between them. Germline V gene data show CDR1 as LGHDT and CDR2 as YNNKEL (reference sequence). The CDR3 sequence: CATGVSIHEQYF. The CDR3 bases are TGTGCCACGGGAGTTTCGATCCACGAGCAGTACTTC.

This chain uses TRBV18 with TRBJ1-4, with a weak D call TRBD1 (6 bases). The CDR3 spans 16 residues. V lost 6 bases, J lost 2 bases, and 16 bases lay in between. Germline CDR1 and CDR2: KGHSH and LQKENI. The CDR3 sequence: CASSQKQGITNEKLFF. The CDR3 bases are TGTGCCAGCTCGCAAAAACAGGGAATCACTAATGAAAAACTGTTTTTT.

This clone has only one observation. The V and J genes are TRBV18 and TRBJ2-2; 8 bases fit TRBD2. The ends lost 0 bases at V and 6 bases at J; junction bases unmatched: 3. Germline lookup yields CDR1 KGHSH and CDR2 LQKENI. This CDR3 contains 15 residues. CDR3 in DNA: TGTGCCAGCTCACCACCTAGCGGGGTCCCCGGGGAGCTGTTTTTT. It translates to CASSPPSGVPGELFF.

This chain links TRBV28 with TRBJ1-4; the match to TRBD1 covers 7 bases. V lost 5 bases and J lost 2; bases outside the gene matches: 2. The CDR3 covers 14 residues. Germline V gene data show CDR1 as MDHEN and CDR2 as SYDVKM. The CDR3 is CASSRGGTNEKLFF. CDR3 DNA: TGTGCCAGCAGTCGAGGGGGCACTAATGAAAAACTGTTTTTT.

This clone has just a few counts. The J gene is TRBJ1-1, the V gene TRBV18; D gene ambiguous. V lost 2 bases and J lost 7, with 20 bases in between. Germline assignment: CDR1 KGHSH and CDR2 LQKENI. The CDR3 covers 16 residues. This CDR3 is CASSPVSTFDTHEAFF. CDR3 nucleotide sequence: TGTGCCAGCTCACCAGTGAGTACATTTGACACCCATGAAGCTTTCTTT.

The CDR3 here is CASTPRTEAFF. The CDR3 region has the DNA TGTGCCAGCACCCCGCGCACTGAAGCTTTCTTT. The J gene is TRBJ1-1, the V gene TRBV12-3 or TRBV12-4; D remains unclear. This CDR3 comprises 11 residues. Trimming shortened V by 7 bases and J by 4 bases, and 7 bases separated the two germline ends.

This sequence joins TRBV11-2 and TRBJ2-7, with 9 bases that match TRBD1. CDR1 is SGHAT, CDR2 FQNNGV, per germline. CDR3 length equals 18 residues. The ends lost 4 bases at V and 2 bases at J; junction bases unmatched: 15. The CDR3 coding sequence is TGTGCCAGCAGCTCTTCATATCAACAGGGGGCCTCCGCCTACGAGCAGTACTTC. It codes for CASSSSYQQGASAYEQYF.